This T cell receptor beta chain was captured in a study of human thymus T cells. Clones were read by immunoSEQ multiplex PCR, and TCRdb kept only the in-frame ones, dropping some. Of tens of thousands of clones in the sample, roughly 96% are singletons; the top ten hold approximately 0.032%. V shed 3 bases, J shed 4 bases, and the junction held 2 bases outside the gene matches. In germline, CDR1 is SGHTA, CDR2 FQGNSA. The CDR3 is 13 amino acids. Resections obtained during corrective heart surgery supplied the thymus tissue. J is TRBJ2-5 and V is TRBV7-2; 7 positions match TRBD1. Source material: thymus tissue. The receptor was derived from a girl in the first two years of life with a congenital heart defect but otherwise immunologically healthy. The DNA of the CDR3 is TGTGCCAGCAGCTTCAGGGGGAGAGAGACCCAGTACTTC. Its translation is CASSFRGRETQYF.